These 5 T cell receptor beta chains share one sample of origin, sequenced in a study of cytotoxic CD8 clonotypes in ibrutinib-treated CLL. TCRdb keeps only in-frame clones here, not all; method: immunoSEQ multiplex PCR. The table lists approximately 150,000 clones, roughly 80% of them singletons. The sample consisted of PBMCs, taken after 12 months of ibrutinib treatment. The origin of the receptors is a human donor with chronic lymphocytic leukemia.

The chain combines TRBV29-1 with TRBJ2-5, with D possibly being TRBD1 (6 bases). The CDR3 is made up of 12 amino acids. Germline-derived CDR1 and CDR2 are SQVTM and ANQGSEA. Trimming left V 7 bases short and J 4 bases short, with 13 bases between. Written as DNA, the CDR3 is TGCAGCGGATTCAGGGGCGGAGAGACCCAGTACTTC. Its protein product is CSGFRGGETQYF.

Turning to this clone: Other DNA sequences in this specimen translate into the identical CDR3. The chain has TRBV29-1 and TRBJ1-1; no reliable D call. Trimming removed 5 bases at V and 6 bases at J, with 7 bases between. CDR1 SQVTM and CDR2 ANQGSEA come from the germline V gene. The CDR3 length is 10 residues. The CDR3 region is CSVPGAEAFF. The CDR3 bases are TGCAGCGTTCCGGGAGCTGAAGCTTTCTTT.

V is TRBV28 and J is TRBJ2-7, with D tentatively TRBD1 (6 bases). The CDR3 is made up of 16 amino acids. From germline, CDR1 is MDHEN and CDR2 SYDVKM. With 3 bases removed from V and 0 bases from J, the gap between germline ends came to 15 bases. CDR3 amino acids: CASSLVGTLSSYEQYF. The CDR3 DNA reads as TGTGCCAGCAGTTTGGTCGGGACACTGAGCTCCTACGAGCAGTACTTC.

The chain joins TRBV7-9 to TRBJ2-2; unclear D gene. With 8 bases removed from V and 0 bases from J, the gap between germline ends came to 13 bases. Germline V gene sequence: CDR1 SEHNR, CDR2 FQNEAQ (reference sequence). This CDR3 is built from 15 residues. DNA of the CDR3: TGTGCCAGCCCCCCCGGAGTAGCGAACACCGGGGAGCTGTTTTTT. It yields the protein CASPPGVANTGELFF.

This clone has just one count. The chain has TRBV5-1 and TRBJ2-5; 9 nucleotides align to TRBD2. Per the germline V gene, CDR1 is SGHRS and CDR2 is YFSETQ. V lost 0 bases, J lost 2 bases, and 5 bases stayed unmatched. The CDR3 is 16 residues long. The CDR3 sequence: CASSLAASGIQETQYF. The CDR3 region has the DNA TGCGCCAGCAGCTTGGCGGCTAGCGGGATACAAGAGACCCAGTACTTC. The full variable domain, with the rest looked up from reference TRBV5-1 and TRBJ2-5, is KAGVTQTPRYLIKTRGQQVTLSCSPISGHRSVSWYQQTPGQGLQFLFEYFSETQRNKGNFPGRFSGRQFSNSRSEMNVSTLELGDSALYLCASSLAASGIQETQYFGPGTRLLVL.